Below, 6 T cell receptor beta chains from the same sample are listed, as sequenced in a study of shared clonotypes between healthy human individuals. Method: immunoSEQ multiplex PCR; TCRdb's copy keeps in-frame clones and lacks some. The table lists roughly 2.5 million clones, about 92% of them singletons. Sequencing was performed on naive CD4+ T cells sorted from blood. Subset given: CD45RA+ positively selected. The receptors originated from a man younger than 35 in good health.

In its sample, this clone was seen once. The rearrangement links TRBV7-6 to TRBJ2-7; D might be TRBD1 or TRBD2, each matching 5 bases. Germline CDR1 reads SGHVS; CDR2 reads FNYEAQ. Trimming left V 4 bases short and J 6 bases short, with 16 bases between. The CDR3 has 14 amino acids. The CDR3 here is CASSWGEGRLEQYF. DNA of the CDR3: TGTGCCAGCAGCTGGGGAGAGGGGCGACTCGAGCAGTACTTC.

The chain combines TRBV5-6 with TRBJ1-1; TRBD1 matches 9 bases. This CDR3 has 13 residues. V trimming: 5 bases; J trimming: 4 bases; junction bases outside the gene matches: 3. Germline values: CDR1 SGHDT, CDR2 YYEEEE. CDR3 region: CASSRQGGTEAFF. The CDR3 DNA sequence: TGTGCCAGCAGTCGACAGGGGGGCACTGAAGCTTTCTTT. The full variable domain, with the rest looked up from reference TRBV5-6 and TRBJ1-1, is DAGVTQSPTHLIKTRGQQVTLRCSPKSGHDTVSWYQQALGQGPQFIFQYYEEEERQRGNFPDRFSGHQFPNYSSELNVNALLLGDSALYLCASSRQGGTEAFFGQGTRLTVV.

V gene TRBV7-8 combines with J gene TRBJ2-5; 7 bases map to TRBD2. The CDR3 covers 13 residues. Germline lookup yields CDR1 SGHVS and CDR2 FQNEAQ. Trimming removed 4 bases from V and 5 bases from J; junction bases left unmatched: 4. The CDR3 reads CASSSSAGETQYF. Written as DNA, the CDR3 is TGTGCCAGCAGCTCGTCAGCGGGGGAGACCCAGTACTTC.

A remark on this clone: Different DNA sequences within this sample yield the same CDR3. This rearrangement joins TRBV5-4 to TRBJ2-1; D is unclear. The ends were cut back, 4 bases at V and 7 bases at J, with 12 bases in the middle. Germline-derived CDR1 and CDR2 are SGHNT and YYREEE (reference sequence). The CDR3 is made up of 13 amino acids. CDR3 sequence reads: CASSPRTGNEQFF. The CDR3 DNA reads as TGTGCCAGCAGCCCTAGAACTGGGAATGAGCAGTTCTTC.

The rearrangement links TRBV19 to TRBJ2-3, with 7 bases identical to TRBD2. Germline CDR1 reads LNHDA; CDR2 reads SQIVND (reference sequence). V lost 7 bases and J lost 0; bases outside the gene matches: 4. This CDR3 spans 14 amino acids. The CDR3 region has the DNA TGTGCCAGTACCCCGGGAGGTAGCACAGATACGCAGTATTTT. Its protein product is CASTPGGSTDTQYF.

The table lists this clone with a few counts. This sample also contains other DNA sequences that code for the same CDR3. The V and J genes are TRBV18 and TRBJ1-6; no clear D gene. V gave up 2 bases and J gave up 5 bases, with 1 base separating them. Germline values: CDR1 KGHSH, CDR2 LQKENI. This CDR3 region has 12 residues. DNA for the CDR3: TGTGCCAGCTCACCAGATAATTCACCCCTCCACTTT. It codes for CASSPDNSPLHF. Based on the CDR3 plus reference TRBV18 and TRBJ1-6, the full variable domain is NAGVMQNPRHLVRRRGQEARLRCSPMKGHSHVYWYRQLPEEGLKFMVYLQKENIIDESGMPKERFSAEFPKEGPSILRIQQVVRGDSAAYFCASSPDNSPLHFGNGTRLTVT.